Sequencing of this TCR beta chain was carried out in a study of CD8+ T cells in alopecia areata. About the research overall: The investigators scored severity in treated patients by the percentage of affected scalp area.

Notes on the study in general: For patients receiving tofacitinib, scalp clonality and expanded CD8+ clones among the top 100 significantly decreased. Compared with normal scalp, lesional scalp had higher clonality and more expanded CD8+ clones.

TCR sequencing used cDNA made by reverse transcription of extracted RNA. The protocol was immunoSEQ multiplex PCR, while the TCRdb copy is restricted to in-frame clones and leaves out a portion. The profile shows about 120,000 clones, 61% of them singletons. This CDR3 is built from 18 residues. Per germline, CDR1 SNHLY and CDR2 FYNNEI. V was pared by 6 bases and J by 2 bases, with 13 bases of the junction left unmatched. In the case of this clone: Its target is unknown.

Treatment noted: oral pan-JAK inhibitor, 5-10 mg twice daily. The starting material was CD4+ T cells sorted from blood, obtained at week 4, from a patient treated with tofacitinib. The source of this sequence is a human donor with alopecia areata. The chain uses TRBV2 and TRBJ2-7; 13 positions agree with TRBD2. CDR3 sequence: CASSSTSGGGQTTYEQYF. CDR3 DNA sequence: TGTGCCAGCAGCTCCACTAGCGGGGGGGGACAAACAACCTACGAGCAGTACTTC.